Presented here are 13 T cell receptor beta chains from one specimen sequenced in a study of blood T cell repertoires in COVID-19. Produced via immunoSEQ multiplex PCR; TCRdb's table is partial and in-frame only. The sample contains 110,000 or so clones, around 74% of which appear only once. The source material was peripheral blood. Every receptor here comes from a woman in her sixties or seventies with acute or convalescent COVID-19.

This chain links TRBV27 with TRBJ1-1; TRBD1 matches at 9 bases. The junction had 7 bases not matched to a gene; V was cut back by 4 bases and J by 4 bases. The CDR3 is 15 amino acids. The germline V gene encodes CDR1 MNHEY and CDR2 SMNVEV (reference sequence). The CDR3 is CASSSPRQGGTEAFF. CDR3 sequence (DNA): TGTGCCAGCAGTTCACCCCGACAGGGGGGCACTGAAGCTTTCTTT.

As regards this clone: A read error may explain this, as a much larger clone is one base away. The chain uses TRBV5-1 and TRBJ2-7, with TRBD2 matching 8 bases. The junction had 22 bases not matched to a gene; V was cut back by 10 bases and J by 7 bases. Germline V CDR1 and CDR2: SGHRS, YFSETQ. The CDR3 contains 16 residues. The CDR3 region is CARLSGRGGPGGEQYF. CDR3 DNA sequence: TGCGCCCGCTTGAGCGGTCGGGGGGGCCCGGGGGGGGAGCAGTACTTC.

The chain has TRBV30 and TRBJ1-2, with D possibly TRBD1 on 5 matching bases. Germline CDR1 reads GTSNPN; CDR2 reads SVGIG (reference sequence). The V gene lost 1 base and the J gene lost 3 bases, with 12 bases spanning the gap. CDR3 length: 14 amino acids. The CDR3 nucleotides are TGTGCCTGGAGTGAGCAGGGTCAGGACTATGGCTACACCTTC. This translates into CAWSEQGQDYGYTF.

The chain combines TRBV6-4 with TRBJ1-2, with 7 positions matching TRBD1. The CDR3 loop spans 14 amino acids. Germline V CDR1 and CDR2: MRHNA, SNTAGT. V lost 6 bases and J lost 4; bases outside the gene matches: 8. The CDR3 loop reads CASRRDSVTYGYTF. The CDR3 DNA reads as TGTGCCAGCAGGAGGGACAGCGTTACCTATGGCTACACCTTC.

The chain has TRBV5-1 and TRBJ2-7; D possibly corresponds to TRBD2 (5 bases). Per the germline V gene, CDR1 is SGHRS and CDR2 is YFSETQ. The CDR3 consists of 12 residues. The germline V and J ends were trimmed by 4 bases and 6 bases, with 11 bases remaining between them. CDR3 in DNA: TGCGCCAGCAGCCCCCACGAGGGCGAGCAGTACTTC. The encoded protein is CASSPHEGEQYF.

CDR3 sequence: CASRQRGGQEYYGYTF. CDR3 in DNA: TGTGCCAGCAGACAGAGGGGGGGGCAGGAGTACTATGGCTACACCTTC. The chain couples TRBV13 to TRBJ1-2; tentative D call: TRBD1 (6 bases). This CDR3 comprises 16 residues. With 6 bases removed from V and 3 bases from J, the gap between germline ends came to 20 bases. CDR1 and CDR2 from the germline V gene are PRHDT and FYEKMQ (reference sequence).

The CDR3 DNA reads as TGTGCCAGCAGCGGGACAGGGGAATCCTACGAGCAGTACTTC. It encodes CASSGTGESYEQYF. This rearrangement joins TRBV25-1 to TRBJ2-7; 10 positions match TRBD1. Germline V gene sequence: CDR1 MGHDK, CDR2 SYGVNS. This CDR3 is 14 amino acids long. V lost 6 bases to trimming and J lost 1 base; unmatched junction nucleotides: 3.

The chain combines TRBV5-8 with TRBJ1-3; tentatively, D is TRBD1 (6 bases). The germline V and J ends were trimmed by 5 bases and 1 base, with 7 bases remaining between them. The CDR3 consists of 13 residues. Germline V gene lookup returns CDR1 SGHTS and CDR2 YDEGEE. The CDR3 DNA follows: TGTGCCAGCAGGGGGGCTTCTGGAAACACCATATATTTT. Amino acids: CASRGASGNTIYF.

The V and J genes are TRBV2 and TRBJ2-3, with 8 bases identical to TRBD2. This CDR3 region has 20 residues. Trimming took 0 bases from V and 3 from J; bases not matched to a gene: 17. Germline assignment: CDR1 SNHLY and CDR2 FYNNEI. The CDR3 nucleotides are TGTGCCAGCAGTGAAGCGCTTCTGGGACTAGTTATAAAAGGGACAGATACGCAGTATTTT. Translated, it gives CASSEALLGLVIKGTDTQYF.

The CDR3, as DNA: TGTGCCTGGAGTCGGGGACAGGCTAATGAAAAACTGTTTTTT. This sequence encodes CAWSRGQANEKLFF. The genes are TRBV30 and TRBJ1-4; 8 bases agree with TRBD1. The ends lost 2 bases at V and 3 bases at J; junction bases unmatched: 2. Germline V lookup: CDR1 GTSNPN, CDR2 SVGIG (reference sequence). The CDR3 runs 14 residues. Complete variable domain (other parts from reference TRBV30 and TRBJ1-4): SQTIHQWPATLVQPVGSPLSLECTVEGTSNPNLYWYRQAAGRGLQLLFYSVGIGQISSEVPQNLSASRPQDRQFILSSKKLLLSDSGFYLCAWSRGQANEKLFFGSGTQLSVL.

DNA for the CDR3: TGTGCCAGCAGCACGGACAGGGGTGGTGGAAACACCATATATTTT. Amino acid sequence: CASSTDRGGGNTIYF. This sequence joins TRBV9 and TRBJ1-3, with 9 nucleotides matching TRBD1. The CDR3 has 15 residues. Looked up from germline, CDR1 is SGDLS and CDR2 is YYNGEE. V dropped 4 bases and J dropped 3; count of bases not matched to a gene: 5.

V gene TRBV2 combines with J gene TRBJ1-2; perhaps TRBD1 as D (6 bases). In germline, CDR1 is SNHLY, CDR2 FYNNEI. Trimming left V 6 bases short and J 8 bases short, with 16 bases between. The CDR3 runs to 13 residues. CDR3 DNA sequence: TGTGCCAGCAGGACCACCCCAGGGGTAGGCTACACCTTC. Its protein product is CASRTTPGVGYTF.

The CDR3: CASSLDNSYNSPLHF. The CDR3 coding sequence is TGTGCCAGCAGCTTGGACAACTCCTATAATTCACCCCTCCACTTT. This chain uses TRBV7-9 with TRBJ1-6; possible D gene TRBD1, 5 bases. The CDR3 is made up of 15 amino acids. Germline-derived CDR1 and CDR2 are SEHNR and FQNEAQ (reference sequence). The ends were cut back, 3 bases at V and 0 bases at J, with 6 bases in the middle.